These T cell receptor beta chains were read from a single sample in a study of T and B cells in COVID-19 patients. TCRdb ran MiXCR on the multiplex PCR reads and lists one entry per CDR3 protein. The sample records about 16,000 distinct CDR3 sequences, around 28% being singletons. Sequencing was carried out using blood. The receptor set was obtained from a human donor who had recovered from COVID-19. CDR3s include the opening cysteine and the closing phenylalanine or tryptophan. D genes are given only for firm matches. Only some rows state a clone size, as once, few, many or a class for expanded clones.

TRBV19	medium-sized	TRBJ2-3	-	CASSIGDSTMQYF	TGTGCCAGTAGTATAGGCGACTCCACTATGCAGTATTTT
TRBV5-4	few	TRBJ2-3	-	CASSLMGLDTDTQYF	TGTGCCAGCAGCTTGATGGGACTTGACACAGATACGCAGTATTTT
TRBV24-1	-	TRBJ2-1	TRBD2	CATSDWTSGRVHYEQFF	TGTGCCACCAGTGACTGGACTAGCGGGAGGGTACACTATGAGCAGTTCTTC
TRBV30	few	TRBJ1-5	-	CAWGPGPNQPQHF	TGTGCCTGGGGACCGGGGCCCAATCAGCCCCAGCATTTT
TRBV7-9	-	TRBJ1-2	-	CASSLSQNYGYTF	TGTGCCAGCAGCTTGTCCCAGAACTATGGCTACACCTTC
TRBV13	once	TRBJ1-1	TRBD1	CASSLDEGAAFF	TGTGCCAGCAGCTTAGATGAGGGGGCGGCTTTCTTT
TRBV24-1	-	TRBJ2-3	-	CATSGRQSTDTQYF	TGTGCCACCAGTGGGAGACAGAGCACAGATACGCAGTATTTT
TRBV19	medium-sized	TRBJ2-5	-	CASSPVLQTLGTQYF	TGTGCCAGTAGCCCAGTACTCCAGACACTTGGGACCCAGTACTTC
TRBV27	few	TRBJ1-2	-	CASSPGPGFGVYGYTF	TGTGCCAGCAGTCCGGGACCCGGGTTCGGTGTCTATGGCTACACCTTC
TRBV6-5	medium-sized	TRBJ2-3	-	CASSYSRGMRADTQYF	TGTGCCAGCAGTTACTCGCGGGGTATGAGGGCAGATACGCAGTATTTT
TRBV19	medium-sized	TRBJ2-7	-	CASSKTGKFNEQYF	TGTGCCAGTAGTAAAACAGGGAAATTCAACGAGCAGTACTTC
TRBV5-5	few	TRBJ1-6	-	CASSDYRGGSPLHF	TGTGCCAGCAGCGATTACCGGGGAGGGTCACCCCTCCACTTT
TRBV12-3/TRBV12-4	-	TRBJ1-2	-	CASSLVGFLDGYTF	TGTGCCAGCAGTTTAGTAGGATTCCTGGATGGCTACACCTTC
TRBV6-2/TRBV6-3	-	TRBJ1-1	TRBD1	CASSAGQTEAFF	TGTGCCAGCAGTGCGGGACAGACTGAAGCTTTCTTT
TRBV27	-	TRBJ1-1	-	CASGPTVTEAFF	TGTGCCTCAGGCCCTACAGTGACTGAAGCTTTCTTT